The 16 T cell receptor beta chains given below trace back to one sample, sequenced in a study of blood T cell repertoires in COVID-19. Assay: immunoSEQ multiplex PCR; the TCRdb copy retains only in-frame clones and omits some. This sample has roughly 140,000 clones; roughly 80% occur once, and the top ten carry just under 9%. The source material was peripheral blood. These TCRs come from a woman older than 75 in a cohort sampled during active or convalescent COVID-19.

The rearrangement uses TRBV2 and TRBJ2-3; weak D call: TRBD1 (7 bases). Germline CDR1 reads SNHLY; CDR2 reads FYNNEI. Trimming took off 2 bases at V and 4 bases at J, with 22 bases between the two ends. CDR3 length: 18 residues. This chain's CDR3 is CASSEYRRGRGYADTQYF. CDR3 in DNA: TGTGCCAGCAGTGAATATCGGAGGGGCAGGGGGTATGCAGATACGCAGTATTTT.

The V gene is TRBV3-1 (or the pseudogene TRBV3-2), the J gene TRBJ2-2, with 9 bases aligning to TRBD1. J was trimmed by 6 bases and V by 4 bases; bases with no gene match: 3. Per the germline V gene, CDR1 is LGHDT and CDR2 is YNNKEL (reference sequence). The CDR3 extends over 14 amino acids. The CDR3 protein is CASSLRQGAGELFF. CDR3 bases: TGTGCCAGCAGCCTGAGACAGGGGGCCGGGGAGCTGTTTTTT.

The chain recombines TRBV5-8 with TRBJ2-5, with D possibly TRBD2 on 6 matching bases. The V and J ends lost 4 bases and 5 bases respectively, with 15 bases between them. The CDR3 extends over 14 amino acids. CDR1 is SGHTS and CDR2 is YDEGEE in the germline V gene. The CDR3 nucleotides read TGTGCCAGCAGCCCCGGCTGGAGCGGGGAGACCCAGTACTTC. Translated, it gives CASSPGWSGETQYF.

This clone was detected only a few times. DNA for the CDR3: TGTGCCAGCAGTCCACAGGGAAGGAGCAATCAGCCCCAGCATTTT. The encoded protein is CASSPQGRSNQPQHF. This chain uses TRBV2 with TRBJ1-5, with D possibly matching TRBD1 (6 bases). Germline-derived CDR1 and CDR2 are SNHLY and FYNNEI. CDR3 length: 15 amino acids. V was clipped by 5 bases and J by 1 base, with 12 bases between them.

The rearrangement joins TRBV2 to TRBJ1-1; D gene ambiguous. Germline values: CDR1 SNHLY, CDR2 FYNNEI. CDR3 length: 13 amino acids. Deletions cut 3 bases from V and 1 base from J, with 6 bases between. The CDR3 DNA reads as TGTGCCAGCAGTGACTGGCAGAACACTGAAGCTTTCTTT. It encodes CASSDWQNTEAFF.

V is TRBV6-1 and J is TRBJ2-1, with D perhaps TRBD1 (6 bases). Germline V gene lookup returns CDR1 MNHNS and CDR2 SASEGT. This CDR3 contains 13 residues. V was clipped by 3 bases and J by 6 bases, with 9 bases between them. CDR3 nucleotides: TGTGCCAGCAGTGACGGACAGTCCAATGAGCAGTTCTTC. As protein: CASSDGQSNEQFF.

The chain couples TRBV7-2 to TRBJ1-2, with D possibly matching TRBD1 (6 bases). The germline V gene encodes CDR1 SGHTA and CDR2 FQGNSA. V was clipped by 5 bases and J by 4 bases, with 14 bases between them. The CDR3 is made up of 14 amino acids. The CDR3 bases are TGTGCCAGCAGCACGCGACAGGACCCCTATGGCTACACCTTC. This translates into CASSTRQDPYGYTF.

The chain couples TRBV7-2 to TRBJ2-2, with D possibly TRBD2 on 5 matching bases. V was cut by 0 bases and J by 6 bases, with 5 bases left in between. The CDR3 sequence is 13 residues long. CDR1 is SGHTA and CDR2 is FQGNSA in the germline V gene. The CDR3 DNA reads TGTGCCAGCAGCTTAGCGGAGGCCGGGGAGCTGTTTTTT. Protein product: CASSLAEAGELFF.

CDR3 coding DNA: TGTGCAAGTCGCTTAGCGAGACAGGACACCGTATCCTACAATGAGCAGTTCTTC. Translated: CASRLARQDTVSYNEQFF. The chain has TRBV12-2 and TRBJ2-1; the DNA was not compared with TRBD1, the D call given in the table. TRBV12-2 is shown as a pseudogene. The CDR3 spans 18 residues.

The rearrangement joins TRBV7-2 to TRBJ2-1, with D possibly being TRBD1 (5 bases). In germline, CDR1 is SGHTA, CDR2 FQGNSA. The CDR3 is 15 residues long. The V and J ends lost 1 base and 5 bases respectively, with 12 bases between them. The CDR3 DNA follows: TGTGCCAGCAGCTTAGTCCAGGGTTTGAACAATGAGCAGTTCTTC. Amino acid sequence: CASSLVQGLNNEQFF.

The chain recombines TRBV7-8 with TRBJ1-3, with a tentative D call TRBD1 (6 bases). V lost 1 base and J lost 0, with 16 bases in between. CDR3 size: 18 residues. Germline CDR1 and CDR2: SGHVS and FQNEAQ. The CDR3 region is CASSLVSRGLRSGNTIYF. The CDR3 DNA follows: TGTGCCAGCAGCTTAGTGTCCAGGGGCCTTCGCTCTGGAAACACCATATATTTT.

This clone showed up just a few times. The chain uses TRBV27 and TRBJ2-7, with D possibly TRBD1 on 6 matching bases. The germline CDR1 and CDR2 sequences are MNHEY and SMNVEV (reference sequence). This CDR3 is built from 18 residues. V was shortened by 5 bases and J by 0 bases, with 23 bases between the two germline ends. The CDR3 protein is CASSHPQPGARSSYEQYV. The DNA of the CDR3 is TGTGCCAGCAGTCATCCCCAGCCAGGGGCCAGGAGCTCCTACGAGCAGTACGTC.

The rearrangement uses TRBV14 and TRBJ2-1; D is possibly TRBD2 (5 bases). This CDR3 contains 15 residues. V was shortened by 1 base and J by 5 bases, with 12 bases between the two germline ends. Germline V gene data show CDR1 as SGHDN and CDR2 as FVKESK. Written as DNA, the CDR3 is TGTGCCAGCAGCCAAGGGCTAGCCCCAAACAATGAGCAGTTCTTC. This encodes CASSQGLAPNNEQFF. Full variable domain (remainder filled in from reference TRBV14 and TRBJ2-1): EAGVTQFPSHSVIEKGQTVTLRCDPISGHDNLYWYRRVMGKEIKFLLHFVKESKQDESGMPNNRFLAERTGGTYSTLKVQPAELEDSGVYFCASSQGLAPNNEQFFGPGTRLTVL.

The table lists this clone with a few counts. The chain is built from TRBV7-3 and TRBJ1-1; D is unclear. Germline V gene sequence: CDR1 SGHTA, CDR2 FQGTGA. The CDR3 runs 13 residues. Trimming removed 5 bases from V and 3 bases from J, with 10 bases in between. The CDR3, as DNA: TGTGCCAGCAGCCCCGCAGGTCACACTGAAGCTTTCTTT. This translates into CASSPAGHTEAFF. Using reference TRBV7-3 and TRBJ1-1 for the parts outside the CDR3, the full variable domain is GAGVSQTPSNKVTEKGKYVELRCDPISGHTALYWYRQSLGQGPEFLIYFQGTGAADDSGLPNDRFFAVRPEGSVSTLKIQRTERGDSAVYLCASSPAGHTEAFFGQGTRLTVV.

This clone has a single count. This chain uses TRBV4-2 with TRBJ2-3, with TRBD2 matching over 11 bases. Trimming at V came to 3 bases and at J to 0 bases, leaving 5 bases not matched to a gene. This CDR3 has 17 residues. The germline V gene encodes CDR1 LGHNA and CDR2 YNFKEQ. The CDR3 reads CASSHRLAGTSTDTQYF. DNA of the CDR3: TGTGCCAGCAGCCATAGACTAGCGGGGACCAGCACAGATACGCAGTATTTT.

This chain joins TRBV6-5 and TRBJ1-5, with 9 bases matching TRBD1. With 5 bases clipped from V and 5 bases from J, the junction kept 4 bases outside the gene matches. The CDR3 length is 14 residues. Germline CDR1 is MNHEY and CDR2 is SVGAGI. The CDR3 protein is CASSPGTGYQPQHF. In DNA, the CDR3 is TGTGCCAGCAGTCCCGGGACAGGGTATCAGCCCCAGCATTTT.